One and the same sample provided the 16 T cell receptor beta chains below, sequenced in a study of PD-L1 blockade in urothelial cancer (TCRdb year 2017). Libraries were made using the immunoSEQ multiplex PCR assay. The table was pulled from immuneACCESS by TCRdb, which kept in-frame rearrangements only. Such tables lose some clones; where checked, under half of the loss comes from unresolved V genes, and the rest has no known cause. For this sample the table gives tens of thousands of clones, of which 70% to 85% were detected only once. Around 2.5% of the sample is in the top ten clones. Here the sequenced sample was PBMCs, taken around atezolizumab (anti-PD-L1) treatment. The receptors stem from a man aged 65 to 79 with urothelial cancer.

This clone has more than one count but fewer than ten. This chain joins TRBV7-9 and TRBJ2-3; 9 nucleotides match TRBD2. The J segment lost 6 bases and the V segment lost 4 bases, leaving 14 bases of the junction unmatched. The germline V gene encodes CDR1 SEHNR and CDR2 FQNEAQ (reference sequence). The CDR3 spans 17 residues. CDR3 nucleotides: TGTGCCAGCAGCTCCCCCGTGCAAGCGGGAGGCTGGGATACGCAGTATTTT. The encoded protein is CASSSPVQAGGWDTQYF.

This clone was recorded a few times. This rearrangement joins TRBV18 to TRBJ1-1, with unresolved D. V lost 2 bases and J 0 bases, leaving 7 bases between the germline ends. CDR1 is KGHSH and CDR2 is LQKENI in the germline V gene. This CDR3 is 14 amino acids long. The CDR3 spells CASSPREVNTEAFF. For the CDR3, the DNA is TGTGCCAGCTCACCAAGAGAGGTGAACACTGAAGCTTTCTTT.

The chain recombines TRBV28 with TRBJ2-7; TRBD1 aligns across 7 bases. The CDR3 is 14 residues long. CDR1 and CDR2 from the germline V gene are MDHEN and SYDVKM. The J segment lost 3 bases and the V segment lost 3 bases, leaving 5 bases of the junction unmatched. The CDR3: CASSLEDRFYEQYF. As DNA, the CDR3 is TGTGCCAGCAGTTTGGAGGACAGGTTCTACGAGCAGTACTTC.

The chain uses TRBV4-2 and TRBJ1-4; 7 bases line up with TRBD1. The CDR3 covers 14 residues. J gave up 5 bases and V 4 bases, and 4 bases lay outside the gene matches. The germline V gene has CDR1 LGHNA and CDR2 YNFKEQ. The CDR3 bases are TGTGCCAGCAGCCGACAGGGTCTAAATGAAAAACTGTTTTTT. Its translation is CASSRQGLNEKLFF.

The chain couples TRBV5-1 to TRBJ2-3, with unresolved D. Germline CDR1 is SGHRS and CDR2 is YFSETQ. The ends were cut back, 0 bases at V and 8 bases at J, with 7 bases in the middle. CDR3 length: 12 amino acids. The CDR3 sequence is CASSLAPGTQYF. CDR3 nucleotide sequence: TGCGCCAGCAGCTTGGCCCCAGGTACGCAGTATTTT. The full variable domain, in which reference TRBV5-1 and TRBJ2-3 provide the parts outside the CDR3, is KAGVTQTPRYLIKTRGQQVTLSCSPISGHRSVSWYQQTPGQGLQFLFEYFSETQRNKGNFPGRFSGRQFSNSRSEMNVSTLELGDSALYLCASSLAPGTQYFGPGTRLTVL.

J is TRBJ1-4 and V is TRBV15; D call uncertain. The length of the CDR3 is 19 residues. The V end lost 0 bases, the J end lost 4 bases, and 21 bases lay between the germline ends. The germline V gene has CDR1 LNHNV and CDR2 YYDKDF (reference sequence). CDR3 residues: CATSRDPHLGRTLNEKLFF. For the CDR3, the DNA is TGTGCCACCAGCAGAGATCCCCACCTAGGGAGGACCCTTAATGAAAAACTGTTTTTT.

This clone was recorded a few times. CDR3 sequence: CASSEGAGGRYEQFF. CDR3 sequence (DNA): TGTGCCAGCAGTGAAGGAGCGGGAGGGAGGTATGAGCAGTTCTTC. The chain links TRBV2 to TRBJ2-1; 10 bases map to TRBD2. The CDR3 is made up of 15 amino acids. V shed 1 base, J shed 8 bases, and the junction held 5 bases outside the gene matches. Germline loops: CDR1 SNHLY, CDR2 FYNNEI.

This clone has a handful of counts. This chain connects TRBV2 to TRBJ1-2; unclear D gene. The CDR3 sequence is 14 residues long. Germline values: CDR1 SNHLY, CDR2 FYNNEI. Between the trimmed V and J ends, which lost 3 bases and 4 bases, there was a span of 12 bases. This CDR3 reads CASSEVTGSYGYTF. CDR3 bases: TGTGCCAGCAGTGAGGTTACGGGGTCCTATGGCTACACCTTC.

The V gene is TRBV28, the J gene TRBJ2-7; the D is unclear. CDR1 and CDR2 (germline): MDHEN, SYDVKM. The CDR3 consists of 13 residues. Trimming cost V 3 bases and J 6 bases, with 12 bases left between them. CDR3 in DNA: TGTGCCAGCAGTTTCAATTCTTTCGGCGAGCAGTACTTC. It is translated as CASSFNSFGEQYF.

This clone has a single count. This chain uses TRBV11-3 with TRBJ2-6; 8 positions agree with TRBD1. J was trimmed by 0 bases and V by 4 bases; bases with no gene match: 8. Germline V lookup: CDR1 SGHNT, CDR2 YENEEA. The CDR3 has 18 residues. CDR3 sequence: CASSSYGQGSSGANVLTF. As DNA, the CDR3 is TGTGCCAGCAGCTCGTACGGACAGGGAAGCTCTGGGGCCAACGTCCTGACTTTC.

The CDR3 coding sequence is TGCGCCAGCAGCTTATTAGCGGGAGAAGTAAGCGAGCAGTACTTC. It yields the protein CASSLLAGEVSEQYF. The chain recombines TRBV5-1 with TRBJ2-7; 9 bases agree with TRBD2. The junction had 9 bases not matched to a gene; V was cut back by 2 bases and J by 6 bases. The CDR3 is made up of 15 amino acids. Germline CDR1 and CDR2: SGHRS and YFSETQ.

In this sample, this clone turned up a few times. The rearrangement joins TRBV6-5 to TRBJ1-2; tentatively, D is TRBD1 (5 bases). This CDR3 is built from 14 residues. CDR1 and CDR2 (germline): MNHEY, SVGAGI. V was trimmed by 6 bases and J by 4 bases, leaving 15 bases between them. The CDR3 loop reads CASSLGGAGYGYTF. CDR3 DNA: TGTGCCAGCAGCCTCGGGGGAGCCGGCTATGGCTACACCTTC.

This clone was detected once. The V gene is TRBV7-2, the J gene TRBJ1-5, with D possibly being TRBD1 (5 bases). This CDR3 has 13 amino acids. Germline V CDR1 and CDR2: SGHTA, FQGNSA. Trimming pared 4 bases from V and 6 bases from J, leaving 10 bases between. CDR3 protein: CASSSYRSQPQHF. In nucleotides, the CDR3 is TGTGCCAGCAGCTCATACAGGAGTCAGCCCCAGCATTTT. The entire variable domain, with the rest obtained from reference TRBV7-2 and TRBJ1-5, is as follows: GAGVSQSPSNKVTEKGKDVELRCDPISGHTALYWYRQSLGQGLEFLIYFQGNSAPDKSGLPSDRFSAERTGGSVSTLTIQRTQQEDSAVYLCASSSYRSQPQHFGDGTRLSIL.

The chain carries TRBV6-5 and TRBJ2-7, with 10 positions matching TRBD2. Trimming cost V 7 bases and J 2 bases; bases outside gene matches: 5. Per germline, CDR1 MNHEY and CDR2 SVGAGI. This CDR3 spans 14 amino acids. As DNA, the CDR3 is TGTGCCAGCACACTAGCGGGGCCTACCTACGAGCAGTACTTC. Amino acid sequence: CASTLAGPTYEQYF.

This clone turned up a few times. The rearrangement links TRBV15 to TRBJ1-3, with a tentative D call TRBD1 (6 bases). This CDR3 is 15 amino acids long. Germline lookup yields CDR1 LNHNV and CDR2 YYDKDF (reference sequence). Trimming removed 0 bases at V and 6 bases at J, with 12 bases between. The CDR3 sequence is CATSRDQGRINTIYF. CDR3 sequence (DNA): TGTGCCACCAGCAGAGATCAGGGGAGAATAAACACCATATATTTT.

The J gene is TRBJ2-7, the V gene TRBV18, with 15 positions matching TRBD2. The V and J ends lost 6 bases and 4 bases, in that order; junction bases with no gene match: 4. CDR1 KGHSH and CDR2 LQKENI come from the germline V gene. This CDR3 has 15 amino acids. In DNA form, the CDR3 reads TGTGCCAGCTCTCCGGGACTAGCGGGGGGATACGAGCAGTACTTC. Amino acids: CASSPGLAGGYEQYF.